A selection of T cell receptor beta chains follows, all from one sample in a study of control samples from healthy donors and cancer patients. Only in-frame clones appear in the TCRdb table, and some are missing; sequencing was by immunoSEQ multiplex PCR. This table holds roughly 12,000 clones, around 94% found once. Sequencing input: PBMCs. Every receptor here comes from a man between 65 and 85 years old with head and neck cancer. CDR3s include the opening cysteine and the closing phenylalanine or tryptophan. A D gene is named only where the DNA matches it firmly. Size is stated for part of the rows, as once, few or many counts, or as a class when the clone is expanded.

>.|TRBJ1-1|14|.|TRBV5-4
CASSWGTENTEAFF
TGTGCCAGCAGCTGGGGGACGGAGAACACTGAAGCTTTCTTT
>.|TRBJ2-6|15|.|TRBV4-1
CASSQASSGANVLTF
TGCGCCAGCAGCCAGGCGAGTTCTGGGGCCAACGTCCTGACTTTC
>.|TRBJ2-2|15|.|TRBV29-1
CSVGPRGLGTGELFF
TGCAGCGTTGGTCCCAGGGGTTTAGGTACCGGGGAGCTGTTTTTT
>.|TRBJ2-2|11|.|TRBV7-3
CASSQGGELFF
TGTGCCAGCAGCCAGGGTGGGGAGCTGTTTTTT
>.|TRBJ1-1|16|TRBD1|TRBV11-2
CASSLDRGLSGTEAFF
TGTGCCAGCAGCTTGGACAGGGGGCTATCGGGAACTGAAGCTTTCTTT
>.|TRBJ2-1|14|.|TRBV3-1/TRBV3-2
CASSSPGFINEQFF
TGTGCCAGCAGCTCCCCAGGATTTATCAATGAGCAGTTCTTC
>.|TRBJ2-7|15|.|TRBV7-2
CASSLVQTTSYEQYF
TGTGCCAGCAGCTTAGTCCAGACTACCTCCTACGAGCAGTACTTC
>.|TRBJ2-4|16|TRBD2|TRBV5-1
CASSLVGEGAKNIQYF
TGCGCCAGCAGCCTGGTCGGGGAGGGAGCCAAAAACATTCAGTACTTC
>.|TRBJ2-3|14|TRBD1|TRBV10-1
CASSESTGTDTQYF
TGCGCCAGCAGTGAGTCGACAGGGACAGATACGCAGTATTTT
>.|TRBJ1-2|15|.|TRBV5-1
CASSLSGEAQGGYTF
TGCGCCAGCAGCTTATCAGGTGAGGCCCAAGGGGGCTACACCTTC
>.|TRBJ2-2|15|.|TRBV27
CASSPTWLVTGELFF
TGTGCCAGCAGTCCCACCTGGCTAGTCACCGGGGAGCTGTTTTTT
>.|TRBJ2-3|15|.|TRBV11-3
CASSLGGRPTDTQYF
TGTGCCAGCAGCTTAGGCGGCAGGCCCACAGATACGCAGTATTTT
>.|TRBJ1-4|17|TRBD1|TRBV27
CASSLFRTGATNEKLFF
TGTGCCAGCAGTTTATTCCGGACAGGAGCAACTAATGAAAAACTGTTTTTT
>.|TRBJ2-3|16|.|TRBV5-8
CASSSGRRMNTDTQYF
TGTGCCAGCAGCTCGGGACGAAGGATGAACACAGATACGCAGTATTTT
>.|TRBJ2-7|14|TRBD1|TRBV28
CASIPGQRSYEQYF
TGTGCCAGCATCCCGGGACAGCGGTCCTACGAGCAGTACTTC
>.|TRBJ1-5|16|TRBD1|TRBV19
CASSPRGTGGYQPQHF
TGTGCCAGTAGCCCTAGGGGGACAGGGGGATACCAGCCCCAGCATTTT
>.|TRBJ2-3|14|TRBD2|TRBV12-5
CASGLAGGPDTQYF
TGTGCTAGTGGGCTAGCGGGAGGGCCCGATACGCAGTATTTT
>.|TRBJ1-6|14|.|TRBV7-2
CASSFSGGWSPLHF
TGTGCCAGCAGCTTCAGCGGGGGTTGGTCACCCCTCCACTTT
>few|TRBJ2-2|10|.|TRBV11-2
CASSLGELFF
TGTGCCAGCAGCTTAGGGGAGCTGTTTTTT
>.|TRBJ2-2|15|.|TRBV19
CASRQAPSNTGELFF
TGTGCCAGTAGACAAGCGCCTTCAAACACCGGGGAGCTGTTTTTT
>.|TRBJ1-5|15|.|TRBV19
CASSRGRSSNQPQHF
TGTGCCAGTAGTAGGGGTCGTTCTAGCAATCAGCCCCAGCATTTT
>.|TRBJ2-3|15|TRBD2|TRBV7-6
CASSFGPRGADTQYF
TGTGCCAGCAGCTTCGGACCCCGGGGGGCAGATACGCAGTATTTT
>.|TRBJ2-5|17|TRBD2|TRBV11-2
CASSLDGASSGEETQYF
TGTGCCAGCAGCTTAGATGGGGCGTCTAGCGGGGAAGAGACCCAGTACTTC
>.|TRBJ2-7|12|TRBD2|TRBV27
CASQREGLHEYF
TGTGCCAGTCAGCGGGAGGGCCTTCATGAGTACTTC
>.|TRBJ2-3|14|TRBD1|TRBV19
CASSPGTATDTQYF
TGTGCCAGTAGTCCCGGGACAGCCACAGATACGCAGTATTTT
>once|TRBJ2-3|17|TRBD2|TRBV5-1
CASSLEGLAGVSDTQYF
TGCGCCAGCAGCTTGGAGGGACTAGCGGGAGTGTCAGATACGCAGTATTTT
>.|TRBJ2-3|13|.|TRBV7-8
CASSPSTTDTQYF
TGTGCCAGCAGCCCCTCTACCACAGATACGCAGTATTTT
>.|TRBJ1-6|15|.|TRBV2
CASSENGAFDSPLHF
TGTGCCAGCAGTGAGAATGGGGCATTCGATTCACCCCTCCACTTT
>.|TRBJ2-1|16|TRBD2|TRBV7-6
CASSVIAGERRNEQFF
TGTGCCAGCAGCGTAATAGCGGGAGAAAGGAGGAATGAGCAGTTCTTC
>.|TRBJ1-1|15|TRBD1|TRBV5-1
CASSRTGYMNTEAFF
TGCGCCAGCAGCCGGACAGGGTATATGAACACTGAAGCTTTCTTT
>.|TRBJ2-5|17|.|TRBV18
CASSPPSLAAYVGAQYF
TGTGCCAGCTCACCACCGTCGCTAGCTGCCTACGTAGGGGCCCAGTACTTC
>.|TRBJ2-7|14|TRBD1|TRBV9
CASSVDPTDRVQYF
TGTGCCAGCAGCGTAGACCCGACGGACAGGGTCCAGTACTTC
>once|TRBJ1-2|12|.|TRBV10-3
CAISEMTGGYTF
TGTGCCATCAGTGAGATGACCGGGGGCTACACCTTC
>.|TRBJ1-4|16|.|TRBV6-1
CASSEGWQGGNEKLFF
TGTGCCAGCAGTGAAGGGTGGCAAGGGGGAAATGAAAAACTGTTTTTT
>.|TRBJ2-7|14|.|TRBV7-9
CASSQGGSSYEQYF
TGTGCCAGCAGCCAGGGGGGAAGCTCCTACGAGCAGTACTTC
>.|TRBJ2-5|15|.|TRBV5-1
CASSLAGRGQETQYF
TGCGCCAGCAGCTTAGCAGGAAGAGGGCAGGAGACCCAGTACTTC
>once|TRBJ2-7|12|.|TRBV5-5
CASSLYGYEQYF
TGTGCCAGCAGCTTGTACGGCTACGAGCAGTACTTC
>.|TRBJ1-1|14|.|TRBV11-2
CASSSGRMNTEAFF
TGTGCCAGCAGCTCGGGCCGCATGAACACTGAAGCTTTCTTT
>.|TRBJ2-3|12|.|TRBV24-1
CATSDSTDTQYF
TGTGCCACCAGTGATTCCACAGATACGCAGTATTTT
>once|TRBJ2-1|19|.|TRBV11-2
CASSAILGAGLSSYNEQFF
TGTGCCAGCAGCGCCATCCTAGGGGCGGGGCTCAGCTCCTACAATGAGCAGTTCTTC
>.|TRBJ2-3|17|.|TRBV27
CASSPPFVTLSTDTQYF
TGTGCCAGCAGCCCCCCATTTGTGACCCTTAGCACAGATACGCAGTATTTT
>.|TRBJ2-1|15|.|TRBV11-2
CASSLLRGRYNEQFF
TGTGCCAGCAGCCTACTGCGGGGTCGATACAATGAGCAGTTCTTC
>.|TRBJ1-2|14|.|TRBV7-2
CASSLFRLGYGYTF
TGTGCCAGCAGCTTATTCCGCCTGGGCTATGGCTACACCTTC
>.|TRBJ2-7|14|.|TRBV7-2
CASSPRDATYEQYF
TGTGCCAGCAGCCCTCGAGACGCTACCTACGAGCAGTACTTC
>.|TRBJ2-5|16|TRBD2|TRBV2
CASRSRNSGGGETQYF
TGTGCCAGCAGGTCCAGGAATAGCGGGGGTGGGGAGACCCAGTACTTC
>.|TRBJ1-2|14|.|TRBV6-4
CASSEGFGGYGYTF
TGTGCCAGCAGTGAAGGGTTCGGGGGTTATGGCTACACCTTC
>.|TRBJ2-2|15|.|TRBV3-1/TRBV3-2
CASSQTVLNTGELFF
TGTGCCAGCAGCCAGACAGTCCTTAACACCGGGGAGCTGTTTTTT
>.|TRBJ1-3|17|.|TRBV18
CASSPLGGRSSGNTIYF
TGTGCCAGCTCACCTCTTGGGGGTAGGAGCTCTGGAAACACCATATATTTT
>.|TRBJ2-7|13|.|TRBV12-3/TRBV12-4
CASSSDTPGEQYF
TGTGCCAGCAGTAGTGACACCCCTGGTGAGCAGTACTTC
>.|TRBJ2-7|13|.|TRBV28
CASRATRAYEQYF
TGTGCCAGCAGGGCGACTAGGGCCTACGAGCAGTACTTC